This T cell receptor beta chain emerged from a study of blood T cell repertoires in COVID-19. J was trimmed by 4 bases and V by 7 bases; bases with no gene match: 2. CDR3 length: 14 residues. Germline V gene sequence: CDR1 LGHDT, CDR2 YNNKEL (reference sequence). Libraries were prepared by immunoSEQ multiplex PCR; TCRdb keeps only in-frame clonotypes and omits some of them. Found here are about 200,000 clones, around 85% of them singletons; the top ten hold around 0.76%. The clonotype was recovered from a woman in her 70s with acute or convalescent COVID-19. Sequencing was performed on peripheral blood. The V call is TRBV3-1 (or the pseudogene TRBV3-2), the J call TRBJ1-6; 9 bases line up with TRBD1. The CDR3 spells CASTDRGYNSPLHF. DNA of the CDR3: TGTGCCAGCACCGACAGGGGGTATAATTCACCCCTCCACTTT.